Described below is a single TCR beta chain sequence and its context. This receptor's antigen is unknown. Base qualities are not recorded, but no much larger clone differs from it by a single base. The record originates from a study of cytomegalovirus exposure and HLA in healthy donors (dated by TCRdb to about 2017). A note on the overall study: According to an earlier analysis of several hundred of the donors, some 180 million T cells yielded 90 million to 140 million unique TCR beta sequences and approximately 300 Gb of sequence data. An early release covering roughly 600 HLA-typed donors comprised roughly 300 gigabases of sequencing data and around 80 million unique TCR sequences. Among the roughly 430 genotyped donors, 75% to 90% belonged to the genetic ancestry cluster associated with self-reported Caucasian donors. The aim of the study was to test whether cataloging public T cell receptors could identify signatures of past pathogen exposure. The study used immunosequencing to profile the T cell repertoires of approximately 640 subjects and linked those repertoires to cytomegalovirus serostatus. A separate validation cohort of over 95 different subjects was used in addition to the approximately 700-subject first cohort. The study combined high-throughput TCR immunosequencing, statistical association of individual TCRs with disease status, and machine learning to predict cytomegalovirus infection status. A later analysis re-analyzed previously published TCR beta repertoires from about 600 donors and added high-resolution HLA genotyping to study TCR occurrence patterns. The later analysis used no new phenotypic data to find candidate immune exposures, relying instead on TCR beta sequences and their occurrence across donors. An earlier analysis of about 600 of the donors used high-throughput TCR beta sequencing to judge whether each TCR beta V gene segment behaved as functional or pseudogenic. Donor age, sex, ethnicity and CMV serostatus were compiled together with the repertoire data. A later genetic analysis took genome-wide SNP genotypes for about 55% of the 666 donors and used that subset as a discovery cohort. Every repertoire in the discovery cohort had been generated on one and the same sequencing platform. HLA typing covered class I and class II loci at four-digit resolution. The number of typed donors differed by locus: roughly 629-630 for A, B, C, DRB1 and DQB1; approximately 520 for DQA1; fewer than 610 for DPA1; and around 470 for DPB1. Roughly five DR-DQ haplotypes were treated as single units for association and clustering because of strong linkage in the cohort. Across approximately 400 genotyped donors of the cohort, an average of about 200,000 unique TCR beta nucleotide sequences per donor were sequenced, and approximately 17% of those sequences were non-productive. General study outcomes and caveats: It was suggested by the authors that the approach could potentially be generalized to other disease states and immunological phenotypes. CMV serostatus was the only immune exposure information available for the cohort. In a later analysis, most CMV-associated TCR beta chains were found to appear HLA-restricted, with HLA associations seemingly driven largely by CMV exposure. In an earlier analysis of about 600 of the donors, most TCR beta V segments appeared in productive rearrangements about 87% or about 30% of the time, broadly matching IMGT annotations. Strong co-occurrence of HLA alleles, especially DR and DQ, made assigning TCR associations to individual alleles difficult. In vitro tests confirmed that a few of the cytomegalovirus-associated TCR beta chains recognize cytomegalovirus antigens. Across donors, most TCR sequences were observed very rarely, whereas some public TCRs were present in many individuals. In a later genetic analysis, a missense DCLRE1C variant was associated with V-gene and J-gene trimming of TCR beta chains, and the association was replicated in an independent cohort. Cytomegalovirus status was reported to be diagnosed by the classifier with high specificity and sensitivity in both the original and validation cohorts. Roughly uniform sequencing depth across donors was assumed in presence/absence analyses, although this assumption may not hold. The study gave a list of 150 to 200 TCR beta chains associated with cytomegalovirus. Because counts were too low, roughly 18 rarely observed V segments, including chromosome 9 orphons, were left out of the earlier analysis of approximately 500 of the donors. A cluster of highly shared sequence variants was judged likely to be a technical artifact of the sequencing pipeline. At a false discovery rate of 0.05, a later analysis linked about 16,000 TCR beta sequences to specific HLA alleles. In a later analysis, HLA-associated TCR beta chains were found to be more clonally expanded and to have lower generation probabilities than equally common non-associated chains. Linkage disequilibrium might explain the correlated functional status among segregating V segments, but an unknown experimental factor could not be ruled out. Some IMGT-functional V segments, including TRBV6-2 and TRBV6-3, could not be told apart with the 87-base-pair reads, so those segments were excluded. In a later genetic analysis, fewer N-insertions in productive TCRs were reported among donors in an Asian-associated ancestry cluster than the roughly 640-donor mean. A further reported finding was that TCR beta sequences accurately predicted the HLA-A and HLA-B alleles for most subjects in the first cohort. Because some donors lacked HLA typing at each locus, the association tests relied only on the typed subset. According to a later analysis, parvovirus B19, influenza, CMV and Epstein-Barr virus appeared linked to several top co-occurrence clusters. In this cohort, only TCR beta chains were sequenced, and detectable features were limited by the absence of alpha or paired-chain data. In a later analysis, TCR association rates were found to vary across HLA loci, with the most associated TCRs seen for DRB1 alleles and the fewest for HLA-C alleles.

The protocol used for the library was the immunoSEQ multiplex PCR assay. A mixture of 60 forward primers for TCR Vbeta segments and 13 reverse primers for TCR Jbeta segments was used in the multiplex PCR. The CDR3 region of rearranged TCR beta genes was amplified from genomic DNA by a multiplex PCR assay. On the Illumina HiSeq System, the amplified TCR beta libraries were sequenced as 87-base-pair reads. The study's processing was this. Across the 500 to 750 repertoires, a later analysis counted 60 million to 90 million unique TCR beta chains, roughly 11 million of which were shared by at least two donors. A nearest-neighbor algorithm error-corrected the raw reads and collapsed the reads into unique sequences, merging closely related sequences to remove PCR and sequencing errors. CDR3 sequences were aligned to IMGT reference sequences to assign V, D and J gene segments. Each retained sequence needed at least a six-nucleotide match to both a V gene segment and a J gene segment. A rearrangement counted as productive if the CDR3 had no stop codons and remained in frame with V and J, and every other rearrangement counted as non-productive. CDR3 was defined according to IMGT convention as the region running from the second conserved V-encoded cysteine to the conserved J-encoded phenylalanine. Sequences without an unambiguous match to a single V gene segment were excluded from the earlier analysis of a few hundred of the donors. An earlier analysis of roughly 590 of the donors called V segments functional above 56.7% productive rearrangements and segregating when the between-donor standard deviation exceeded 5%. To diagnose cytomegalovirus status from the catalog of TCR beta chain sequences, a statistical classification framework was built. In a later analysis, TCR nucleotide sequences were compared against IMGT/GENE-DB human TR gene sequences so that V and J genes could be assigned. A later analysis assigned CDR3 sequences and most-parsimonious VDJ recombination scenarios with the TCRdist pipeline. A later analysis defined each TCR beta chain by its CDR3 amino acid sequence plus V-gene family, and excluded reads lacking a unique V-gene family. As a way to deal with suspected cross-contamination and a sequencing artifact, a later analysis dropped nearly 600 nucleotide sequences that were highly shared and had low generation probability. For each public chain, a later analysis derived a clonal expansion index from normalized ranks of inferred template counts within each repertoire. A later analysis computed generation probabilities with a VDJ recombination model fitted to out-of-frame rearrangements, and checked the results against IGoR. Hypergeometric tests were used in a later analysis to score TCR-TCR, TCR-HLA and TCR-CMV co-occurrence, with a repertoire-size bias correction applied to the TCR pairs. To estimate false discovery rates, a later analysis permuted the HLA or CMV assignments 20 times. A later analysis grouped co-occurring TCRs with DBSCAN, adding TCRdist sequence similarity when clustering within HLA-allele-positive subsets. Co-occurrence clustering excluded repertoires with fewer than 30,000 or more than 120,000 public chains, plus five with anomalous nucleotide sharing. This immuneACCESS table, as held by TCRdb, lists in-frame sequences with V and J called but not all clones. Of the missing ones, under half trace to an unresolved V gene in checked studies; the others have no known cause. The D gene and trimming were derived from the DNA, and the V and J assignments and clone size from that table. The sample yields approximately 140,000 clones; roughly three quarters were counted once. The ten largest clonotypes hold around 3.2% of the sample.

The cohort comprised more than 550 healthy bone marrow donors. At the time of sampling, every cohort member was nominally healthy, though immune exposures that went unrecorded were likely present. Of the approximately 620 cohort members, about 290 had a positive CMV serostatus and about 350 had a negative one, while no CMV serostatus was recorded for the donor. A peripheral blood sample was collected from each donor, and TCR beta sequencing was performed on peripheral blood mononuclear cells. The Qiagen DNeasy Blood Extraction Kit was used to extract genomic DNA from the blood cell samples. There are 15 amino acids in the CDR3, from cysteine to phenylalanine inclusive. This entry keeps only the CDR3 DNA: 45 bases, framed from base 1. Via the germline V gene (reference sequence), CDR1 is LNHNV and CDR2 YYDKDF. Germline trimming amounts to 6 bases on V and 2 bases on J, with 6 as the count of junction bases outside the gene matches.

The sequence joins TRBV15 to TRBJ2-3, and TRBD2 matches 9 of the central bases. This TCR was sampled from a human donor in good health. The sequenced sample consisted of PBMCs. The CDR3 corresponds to CATSTSGGYTDTQYF. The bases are TGTGCCACCAGTACGAGCGGGGGGTACACAGATACGCAGTATTTT.